This entry concerns a single TCR beta chain. No antigen is known for it. The CDR3 runs to 14 residues. Per germline, CDR1 LGHDT and CDR2 YNNKEL (reference sequence). The V end lost 4 bases, the J end lost 4 bases, and 10 bases lay between the germline ends. MiXCR, applied by TCRdb to the 5' RACE reads, yields one record per CDR3 protein. Seen here are about 530,000 distinct CDR3 sequences, 20% to 25% observed once, and the top ten hold approximately 0.48%. This sample stems from a study of identical twins. General study findings and limits: Modelling approaches yielded underestimates of out-of-frame TCR alpha sharing between monozygotic twins. When twins shared out-of-frame alpha sequences, those sequences had excess low generation probability. With beta out-of-frame sequences, excess sharing by twins was weaker. Fewer insertions marked abundant cord blood beta clonotypes; young adult naive trended weakly, memory not at all.

The data were also submitted as part of a second study, on yellow fever vaccine responses in identical twins.

This TCR was recovered from a woman aged 18-35 years in good health. Material: CD4+ T cells sorted from blood. V usage is TRBV3-1 and J usage is TRBJ2-2; D could derive from TRBD1 or TRBD2 (5 bases each). CDR3 coding DNA: TGTGCCAGCAGCCCCGGGGCGGTCACCGGGGAGCTGTTTTTT. Its translation: CASSPGAVTGELFF.